This TCR beta chain came from a study of identical twins. The V gene end was trimmed by 6 bases and the J gene end by 0 bases; junction bases not matched to a gene: 5. CDR3 length: 16 amino acids. TCRdb passed the 5' RACE reads through MiXCR, listing each CDR3 protein once. Of some 730,000 distinct CDR3 sequences listed, around a sixth are singletons. This clonotype was detected a few times. With no exceptions, donors were healthy Caucasians. This sample also appeared in a second study, on T cells expressing NK-cell markers.

This clonotype was obtained from a woman between 18 and 29 years old in good health. Input material: PBMCs. V usage is TRBV12-3 or TRBV12-4 and J usage is TRBJ2-6; TRBD1 matches at 7 bases. CDR3 bases: TGTGCCAGCAGCATGGACAGGAGCTCTGGGGCCAACGTCCTGACTTTC. This translates into CASSMDRSSGANVLTF.